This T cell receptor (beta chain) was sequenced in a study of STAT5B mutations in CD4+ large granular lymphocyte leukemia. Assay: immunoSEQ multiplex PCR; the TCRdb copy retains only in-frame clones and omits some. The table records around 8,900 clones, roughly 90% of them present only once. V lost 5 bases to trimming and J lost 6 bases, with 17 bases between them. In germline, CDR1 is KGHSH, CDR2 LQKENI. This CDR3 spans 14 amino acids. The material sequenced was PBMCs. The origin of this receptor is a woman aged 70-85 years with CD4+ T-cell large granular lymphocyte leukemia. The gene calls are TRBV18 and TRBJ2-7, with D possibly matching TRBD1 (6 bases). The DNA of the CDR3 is TGTGCCAGCTCAGGGTCCAGGGGTGTCGGCGAGCAGTACTTC. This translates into CASSGSRGVGEQYF. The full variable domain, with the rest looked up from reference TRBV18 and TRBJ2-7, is NAGVMQNPRHLVRRRGQEARLRCSPMKGHSHVYWYRQLPEEGLKFMVYLQKENIIDESGMPKERFSAEFPKEGPSILRIQQVVRGDSAAYFCASSGSRGVGEQYFGPGTRLTVT.